This TCR beta chain is drawn from a study of cytomegalovirus exposure and HLA in healthy donors. Broader study findings: An ancestry cluster, one associated with Asian ancestry, reportedly showed fewer N-insertions than the 666-donor mean in a later analysis. A later analysis associated some 16,000 TCR beta sequences with HLA alleles at a 0.05 false discovery rate.

Both 60 Vbeta primers and 13 Jbeta primers went into the PCR. Using immunoSEQ multiplex PCR, the repertoire was profiled, and TCRdb retains in-frame clones only, with some absent. The table lists under 200,000 clones, approximately 67% of them singletons. As regards this clone: Its antigen is currently unknown.

Losses at the gene ends were 3 bases for V and 2 bases for J; bases not matched to a gene: 14. The CDR3 has 18 amino acids. CDR1 is KGHSH and CDR2 is LQKENI in the germline V gene. Donors likely had unrecorded immune exposures despite being nominally healthy when sampled. The sequenced sample consisted of PBMCs. The sequence was collected from a woman under 30 in good health and CMV-seropositive. The chain joins TRBV18 to TRBJ2-5; 8 bases are shared with TRBD2. In DNA form, the CDR3 reads TGTGCCAGCTCACCTGGGTTAGTAGCGGGATCCACTCAAGAGACCCAGTACTTC. Amino acid sequence: CASSPGLVAGSTQETQYF.